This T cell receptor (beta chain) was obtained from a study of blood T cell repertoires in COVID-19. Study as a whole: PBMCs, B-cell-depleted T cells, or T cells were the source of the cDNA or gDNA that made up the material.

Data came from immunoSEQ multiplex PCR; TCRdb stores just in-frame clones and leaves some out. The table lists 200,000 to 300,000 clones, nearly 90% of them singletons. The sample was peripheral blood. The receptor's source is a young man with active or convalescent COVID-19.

The CDR3, as DNA: TGTGCCAGCAGTTACTCCAGGTTGAACACCGGGGAGCTGTTTTTT. Translated, it gives CASSYSRLNTGELFF. V and J are TRBV6-5 and TRBJ2-2; no clear D. Germline V CDR1 and CDR2: MNHEY, SVGAGI. V was clipped by 0 bases and J by 1 base, with 6 bases between them. This CDR3 has 15 amino acids.